This T cell receptor (beta chain) was captured by sequencing in a study of PD-1 blockade in classical Hodgkin lymphoma. The study's findings and limits: Complete responders showed a baseline diversity that resembled the diversity of newly diagnosed patients. When nivolumab was started under 1 year after ASCT, patients were excluded.

Remarks on this clone: Its antigen is unidentified.

The protocol was immunoSEQ multiplex PCR, while the TCRdb copy is restricted to in-frame clones and leaves out a portion. The sample holds about 25,000 clones; about 80% are singletons and the top ten take 6% to 6.5%. Indicated time point: cycle 4 day 1 (C4D1), after 5 to 7 weeks of nivolumab. After autologous stem cell transplantation all patients relapsed, and prior brentuximab vedotin exposure differed between cohorts. Sample: peripheral blood mononuclear cells (PBMCs), taken before the fourth cycle of nivolumab. This receptor was identified in a human donor with classical Hodgkin lymphoma.

CDR3 in DNA: TGTGCCAGCAGCTTAGTAGCGGGAGGTGCCGGGGAGCTGTTTTTT. Translated, it gives CASSLVAGGAGELFF. This chain links TRBV7-6 with TRBJ2-2; TRBD2 matches 10 bases. The trim removed 1 base at V and 6 bases at J, leaving 2 bases unmatched. The CDR3 length is 15 residues. Germline-derived CDR1 and CDR2 are SGHVS and FNYEAQ.